The sequence of this TCR beta chain was determined in a study of OX40 agonist ivuxolimab in advanced cancers. Libraries were prepared by immunoSEQ multiplex PCR; TCRdb keeps only in-frame clonotypes and omits some of them. The sample has around 20,000 clones; around 82% are singletons. Germline V gives CDR1 LNHDA, CDR2 SQIVND (reference sequence). V trimming: 4 bases; J trimming: 8 bases; junction bases outside the gene matches: 4. This CDR3 comprises 12 residues. A few counts support this clone. The rearrangement uses TRBV19 and TRBJ1-1; 7 bases are a match to TRBD1. The material sequenced was CD4+ or CD8+ T cells sorted from blood, taken in a trial of the OX40 agonist ivuxolimab. The sequence came from an adult with an advanced solid tumor such as melanoma, head and neck, liver or kidney cancer. The CDR3 nucleotides are TGTGCCAGTAGTAAGACAGGGAGAGAAGCTTTCTTT. Translating it yields CASSKTGREAFF.